Sequencing of this TCR beta chain was carried out in a study of T cells after yellow fever vaccination. Study-level findings and limits: In post-booster samples, most primary-vaccination clones reappeared (roughly 96% CD4, nearly 90% CD8). Abundant clonotypes from the bulk population could get into FACS-sorted repertoires as contaminants.

V shed 5 bases, J shed 0 bases, and the junction held 6 bases outside the gene matches. CDR1 SGHVS and CDR2 FNYEAQ come from the germline V gene. The CDR3 contains 16 residues. Template switching with 5'RACE generated the TCR cDNA and added a universal primer site and UMIs. TCRdb re-derived calls from the 5' RACE reads in MiXCR, one entry per CDR3 protein. The sample lists more than 95,000 distinct CDR3 sequences, 7.2% occurring once. This clonotype has a handful of counts. Its target is unknown. The genes are TRBV7-6 and TRBJ2-2; 7 nucleotides align to TRBD1. This receptor was taken from a man between 18 and 35 years old who received the YFV17D yellow fever vaccine. Sequenced material: CD4+ T cells sorted from PBMCs, taken roughly 47 days after the first yellow fever vaccination. The CDR3 region is CASSLTGTANTGELFF. CDR3 sequence (DNA): TGTGCCAGCAGCCTTACCGGGACAGCGAACACCGGGGAGCTGTTTTTT. Drawing the rest from reference TRBV7-6 and TRBJ2-2, the complete variable domain is GAGVSQSPRYKVTKRGQDVALRCDPISGHVSLYWYRQALGQGPEFLTYFNYEAQQDKSGLPNDRFSAERPEGSISTLTIQRTEQRDSAMYRCASSLTGTANTGELFFGEGSRLTVL.